These 4 T cell receptor beta chains came from one sample sequenced in a study of cytomegalovirus exposure and HLA in healthy donors. A multiplex PCR was run with 60 Vbeta primers and 13 Jbeta primers. Profiling relied on immunoSEQ multiplex PCR, and the TCRdb table lists in-frame clones only, not all of them. The table includes 100,000 or so clones, about 80% detected once. Sequenced sample: PBMCs. The source is a man aged 30-40 years in good health and CMV-seronegative.

This clone was picked up a small number of times. This chain links TRBV15 with TRBJ2-7; D is ambiguous. CDR3 size: 15 residues. The ends were cut back, 0 bases at V and 0 bases at J, with 9 bases in the middle. Germline V lookup: CDR1 LNHNV, CDR2 YYDKDF (reference sequence). The chain's CDR3 is CATSRDPISSYEQYF. In nucleotides, the CDR3 is TGTGCCACCAGCAGAGATCCGATTAGCTCCTACGAGCAGTACTTC.

This clone turned up a few times. This sequence joins TRBV2 and TRBJ2-1; 9 bases fit TRBD1. CDR3 size: 14 residues. With V trimmed by 6 bases and J by 7 bases, 7 bases remained unmatched. In germline, CDR1 is SNHLY, CDR2 FYNNEI. In DNA, the CDR3 is TGTGCCAGCAGCCCGGGACAGGGCAATAATGAGCAGTTCTTC. It encodes CASSPGQGNNEQFF.

The chain uses TRBV2 and TRBJ1-5; D uncertain. Germline values: CDR1 SNHLY, CDR2 FYNNEI. Trimming left V 5 bases short and J 3 bases short, with 8 bases between. The CDR3 contains 13 residues. The CDR3: CASSRENNQPQHF. The CDR3 nucleotides are TGTGCCAGCAGTCGGGAAAACAATCAGCCCCAGCATTTT.

The V gene is TRBV4-2, the J gene TRBJ2-7; 10 nucleotides agree with TRBD2. CDR1 is LGHNA, CDR2 YNFKEQ, per germline. The CDR3 contains 15 residues. The J segment lost 3 bases and the V segment lost 4 bases, leaving 6 bases of the junction unmatched. The CDR3: CASSPGTSADYEQYF. Written as DNA, the CDR3 is TGTGCCAGCAGCCCCGGGACTAGCGCAGACTACGAGCAGTACTTC.